This record concerns one TCR beta chain sequence. The record originates from a study of blood T cell repertoires in COVID-19. Assay used: immunoSEQ multiplex PCR; TCRdb lists only in-frame clones, some missing. The data hold some 380,000 clones, with about 89% observed a single time. The CDR3 has 12 amino acids. Unmatched junction bases numbered 2, after V lost 7 bases and J lost 4 bases. The gene calls are TRBV12-3 or TRBV12-4 and TRBJ2-7; 9 nucleotides agree with TRBD1. The sample comprised PBMCs or T cells enriched from blood (not recorded which). This sequence was found in a man aged 25 to 40 who had recovered from COVID-19. Here the CDR3 DNA reads TGTGCCAGCAAAGGGACAGGGTACGAGCAGTACTTC. This translates into CASKGTGYEQYF.